These T cell receptor beta chains were read from a single sample in a study of blood T cell repertoires in COVID-19. Here immunoSEQ multiplex PCR was the method, and the copy in TCRdb shows in-frame clones only, minus some. The top ten hold over 0.7% of the sample, which has about 480,000 clones, 89% seen once. Sequencing was carried out using peripheral blood. These receptors all come from a man between 18 and 29 years old with COVID-19, enrolled during active disease. Each CDR3 is given with its conserved first and last residue. The order of the fields is clone size, J gene, D gene, V gene, CDR3 DNA, CDR3 protein. A D gene is named only where the DNA matches it firmly. Clone sizes are given selectively: once, few, many, or a class where the clone is expanded.

-,TRBJ1-3,-,TRBV5-8,TGTGCCAGCAGCTTGGTAACGTTCAGGGGATCTGGAAACACCATATATTTT,CASSLVTFRGSGNTIYF
once,TRBJ1-4,-,TRBV19,TGTGCCAGCAATAACCGGGACTGGGGCCATGAAAAACTGTTTTTT,CASNNRDWGHEKLFF
-,TRBJ2-1,TRBD2,TRBV7-6,TGTGCCAGCAGCCAGAGCGGGGGCCCATACAATGAGCAGTTCTTC,CASSQSGGPYNEQFF
-,TRBJ1-2,-,TRBV30,TGTGCCTGGAGTGTTGGTAGACAATCACCTAACTATGGCTACACCTTC,CAWSVGRQSPNYGYTF
-,TRBJ2-5,TRBD2,TRBV4-1,TGCGCCAGCAGCCAAGAGACTAGCGGGAGGAGGGAGACCCAGTACTTC,CASSQETSGRRETQYF
-,TRBJ2-3,-,TRBV7-9,TGTGCCAGCAGCTTAGCGATCGTCGGGGGCACAGATACGCAGTATTTT,CASSLAIVGGTDTQYF
-,TRBJ2-7,TRBD2,TRBV15,TGTGCCACCAGCAGCGATAGCGGGATTCCGTTCTACGAGCAGTACTTC,CATSSDSGIPFYEQYF
-,TRBJ2-2,-,TRBV12-3/TRBV12-4,TGTGCCAGCTCCTCCGGGGAGCTGTTTTTT,CASSSGELFF
-,TRBJ2-7,TRBD2,TRBV2,TGTGCCAGCAGTCCCGGACTAGCGGGTTCTACCTACGAGCAGTACTTC,CASSPGLAGSTYEQYF
-,TRBJ1-2,TRBD1,TRBV18,TGTGCCAGCTCACCACCGACAGGGGAATATGGCTACACCTTC,CASSPPTGEYGYTF
-,TRBJ2-5,-,TRBV5-5,TGTGCCAGCAGCATACCAGGGGAATGGGAGACCCAGTACTTC,CASSIPGEWETQYF
once,TRBJ2-1,TRBD2,TRBV30,TGTGCCTGGAGTTGGGTTAGCGGGAGGCGAAATGAGCAGTTCTTC,CAWSWVSGRRNEQFF
-,TRBJ1-1,-,TRBV6-5,TGTGCCAGCACGGAGGACGGGAGAAGAACTGAAGCTTTCTTT,CASTEDGRRTEAFF
-,TRBJ1-2,-,TRBV11-3,TGTGCCAGCAGCTTGTCAGGAGGCTATGGCTACACCTTC,CASSLSGGYGYTF
-,TRBJ2-1,-,TRBV30,TGTGCCTGGAACAAAATGACGGGAAGCTCCTACAATGAGCAGTTCTTC,CAWNKMTGSSYNEQFF
-,TRBJ1-1,-,TRBV12-5,TGTGCTAGTGGAAGTGGGGGCGCGAACACTGAAGCTTTCTTT,CASGSGGANTEAFF
once,TRBJ1-1,TRBD1,TRBV6-5,TGTGCCAGCAAGATAGGACAGGGGAGCACTGAAGCTTTCTTT,CASKIGQGSTEAFF
-,TRBJ2-2,TRBD1,TRBV10-2,TGCGCCAGCAGCGGACAGGGAGGCGGGGAGCTGTTTTTT,CASSGQGGGELFF
-,TRBJ2-2,-,TRBV5-1,TGCGCCAGCAGCTTGGTTCAGGTCTGGGACACCGGGGAGCTGTTTTTT,CASSLVQVWDTGELFF
-,TRBJ1-6,TRBD1,TRBV3-1/TRBV3-2,TGTGCCAGCAGGGACGACAGGGTGAATTCACCCCTCCACTTT,CASRDDRVNSPLHF
-,TRBJ2-1,TRBD2,TRBV2,TGTGCCAGCAGAGAGGCTAGCGGGAGTGAGAATGAGCAGTTCTTC,CASREASGSENEQFF
-,TRBJ1-1,TRBD1,TRBV6-5,TGTGCCAGCAGTTACGACAGGGAGAACACTGAAGCTTTCTTT,CASSYDRENTEAFF
-,TRBJ1-2,-,TRBV13,TGTGCCAGCAGCTTGACAGGAAACTATGGCTACACCTTC,CASSLTGNYGYTF
-,TRBJ2-2,TRBD1,TRBV7-2,TGTGCCAGCAGCCCCCGACAGGGGGGGACCGGGGAGCTGTTTTTT,CASSPRQGGTGELFF
-,TRBJ2-1,-,TRBV19,TGTGCCAGTAGTATAAAAGGGGGCAATGAGCAGTTCTTC,CASSIKGGNEQFF
-,TRBJ2-4,TRBD1,TRBV2,TGTGCCAGCAGGGGGACAGGGGAAAACATTCAGTACTTC,CASRGTGENIQYF
-,TRBJ2-2,-,TRBV24-1,TGTGCCACCAGTGATTCGGGGAGTTCACCCGGGGAGCTGTTTTTT,CATSDSGSSPGELFF
-,TRBJ2-3,-,TRBV2,TGTGCCAGCCTCTTGGCAGGGATGGAGACAGATACGCAGTATTTT,CASLLAGMETDTQYF
-,TRBJ2-3,TRBD2,TRBV9,TGTGCCAGCAGCGTAGCTACCAGCGGGGGCACAGATACGCAGTATTTT,CASSVATSGGTDTQYF
-,TRBJ2-2,-,TRBV29-1,TGCAGCGTTGAACTCTACACCGGGGAGCTGTTTTTT,CSVELYTGELFF
-,TRBJ1-1,-,TRBV7-3,TGTGCCAGCAGCCAATCCCCCGGCGGGAACACTGAAGCTTTCTTT,CASSQSPGGNTEAFF
-,TRBJ2-4,TRBD1,TRBV5-4,TGTGCCAGCAATTCTTGGGGACAGGTCAAAAACATTCAGTACTTC,CASNSWGQVKNIQYF
-,TRBJ2-1,TRBD2,TRBV14,TGTGCCAGCAGCCAAGGTACTAGCGGTCCACCCAGCAATGAGCAGTTCTTC,CASSQGTSGPPSNEQFF
-,TRBJ1-1,-,TRBV19,TGTGCCAGCTCGGAGGAACTCACAGGGTACGCTGAAGCTTTCTTT,CASSEELTGYAEAFF
once,TRBJ2-7,-,TRBV11-2,TGTGCCAGCTCAGGGTTCTCCTCCTACGAGCAGTACTTC,CASSGFSSYEQYF
-,TRBJ2-3,TRBD2,TRBV6-5,TGTGCCAGCAGTCAACTAGCGGGAGTGACAGATACGCAGTATTTT,CASSQLAGVTDTQYF
once,TRBJ2-3,TRBD2,TRBV19,TGTGCCAGTACCGTGGGGGCTAGCGGGGCAGATACGCAGTATTTT,CASTVGASGADTQYF
-,TRBJ2-1,TRBD2,TRBV4-1,TGCGCCAGCAGCCTCGGGGGGGCGGGTTACAATGAGCAGTTCTTC,CASSLGGAGYNEQFF
-,TRBJ1-1,TRBD1,TRBV10-1,TGCGCCAGCAGTCATAACCCGGGACAGGGGAACACTGAAGCTTTCTTT,CASSHNPGQGNTEAFF
-,TRBJ2-7,-,TRBV19,TGTGCCAGTAGTATCTGGGCTGGCTACGAGCAGTACTTC,CASSIWAGYEQYF
-,TRBJ2-7,TRBD2,TRBV24-1,TGTGCCACCAGCAGCGGGAGTGGCTACGAGCAGTACTTC,CATSSGSGYEQYF
-,TRBJ2-5,TRBD2,TRBV4-1,TGCGCCAGCAGCCAAGTGGGCCTAGCGGGGGGGCAAGAGACCCAGTACTTC,CASSQVGLAGGQETQYF